This TCR beta chain was identified during a study of T cell repertoires in aging, cancer and after chemotherapy. The template was genomic DNA from peripheral blood, not RNA. Rearranged V-D-J TRB sequences were amplified with a mixed TRB-A/B primer pool. TCRdb called the multiplex PCR reads again in MiXCR, with one record for every CDR3 protein. This table has 1,500 to 2,000 distinct CDR3 sequences, around a quarter appearing once. This clonotype is medium-sized. Germline loops: CDR1 SGHVS, CDR2 FNYEAQ. This CDR3 has 13 amino acids. Trimming pared 1 base from V and 7 bases from J, leaving 5 bases between.

The sequencing sample was made of blood. The sequence was collected from a human donor with a solid tumor. The V call is TRBV7-6, the J call TRBJ1-6; D remains unclear. This CDR3 reads CASSLGVNSPLHF. As DNA, the CDR3 is TGTGCCAGCAGCTTAGGGGTGAATTCACCCCTCCACTTT.